Following are 17 T cell receptor beta chains from one sample sequenced in a study of T cells in Graves' hyperthyroidism and ophthalmopathy. RNA transcripts were the template for amplifying TCR beta CDR3 regions. A set of HTBI primers served as the primers for a first-round RT-PCR of the TCR CDR3. From the multiplex PCR reads, TCRdb called clonotypes with MiXCR, one entry per CDR3 protein. The data contain some 530,000 distinct CDR3 sequences, about 20% of them seen just once; the ten biggest clones take up about 53%. The sample consisted of blood. The receptors derive from an older woman with Graves' ophthalmopathy.

This clonotype was detected many times. The V call is TRBV7-3, the J call TRBJ2-1; tentative D call: TRBD1 (6 bases). This CDR3 has 15 amino acids. Germline V gene lookup returns CDR1 SGHTA and CDR2 FQGTGA. The V end lost 2 bases, the J end lost 4 bases, and 12 bases lay between the germline ends. The CDR3 protein is CASSLLGDKYNEQFF. DNA of the CDR3: TGTGCCAGCAGCTTATTGGGGGACAAATACAATGAGCAGTTCTTC.

The rearrangement links TRBV27 to TRBJ1-1; TRBD1 aligns across 8 bases. From germline, CDR1 is MNHEY and CDR2 SMNVEV (reference sequence). The ends lost 3 bases at V and 6 bases at J; junction bases unmatched: 6. The CDR3 contains 14 residues. The CDR3 DNA sequence: TGTGCCAGCAGTTTTAGACAGGGGAAGGCTGAAGCTTTCTTT. Its protein product is CASSFRQGKAEAFF.

There are a few counts of this clonotype. The chain couples TRBV7-6 to TRBJ1-2; 7 nucleotides line up with TRBD1. In germline, CDR1 is SGHVS, CDR2 FNYEAQ. Trimming at V came to 5 bases and at J to 5 bases, leaving 11 bases not matched to a gene. This CDR3 has 15 residues. CDR3 in DNA: TGTGCCAGCAGCCTCTCGGGACAGACCTTTTATGGCTACACCTTC. This translates into CASSLSGQTFYGYTF.

This clonotype was seen only a few times. This rearrangement joins TRBV6-2 or TRBV6-3 to TRBJ2-7, with TRBD2 matching over 7 bases. The CDR3 totals 14 residues. Germline CDR1 MNHEY, CDR2 SVGEGT. V shed 6 bases and J 5 bases; nucleotides not matched to a gene: 10. The CDR3 nucleotides are TGTGCCAGCAGAAGGGGAGGGCCTGGAAACGAGCAGTACTTC. Protein product: CASRRGGPGNEQYF.

The chain recombines TRBV20-1 with TRBJ2-1; the match to TRBD2 covers 14 bases. V was clipped by 2 bases and J by 0 bases; unmatched bases: 12. Germline V gives CDR1 DFQATT, CDR2 SNEGSKA (reference sequence). This CDR3 spans 20 amino acids. CDR3 loop: CSARLILTSGRGSSYNEQFF. For the CDR3, the DNA is TGCAGTGCTAGATTGATCTTGACTAGCGGGAGGGGTAGCTCCTACAATGAGCAGTTCTTC.

A remark on this clonotype: At one end, the junction sequence differs from germline, possibly due to a read error. The chain has TRBV5-1 and TRBJ2-5; no definite D call. The V gene's germline CDR1 is SGHRS and CDR2 YFSETQ. The CDR3 is 12 amino acids. The CDR3 coding sequence is TGCGCCAGCAGCGGGCAGCAAGAGACCCGGTACTTC. Its protein product is CASSGQQETRYF.

This chain connects TRBV2 to TRBJ1-4; weak D call: TRBD1 (5 bases). With 2 bases removed from V and 0 bases from J, the gap between germline ends came to 10 bases. Looked up from germline, CDR1 is SNHLY and CDR2 is FYNNEI. The CDR3 extends over 16 amino acids. The CDR3 region has the DNA TGTGCCAGCAGTGAAATTGACAGCGCAACTAATGAAAAACTGTTTTTT. Protein: CASSEIDSATNEKLFF.

In this sample, this clonotype turned up a few times. The chain has TRBV12-5 and TRBJ2-7; 8 bases are a match to TRBD1. Germline loops: CDR1 LGHNT, CDR2 FRNRAP. V shed 4 bases and J 0 bases; nucleotides not matched to a gene: 11. The CDR3 loop spans 17 amino acids. Written as DNA, the CDR3 is TGTGCTAGTGGTTCACTCCCGACAGGGGCCCCCTCCTACGAGCAGTACTTC. Amino acids: CASGSLPTGAPSYEQYF.

This clonotype was counted between two and nine times. The chain employs TRBV4-1 and TRBJ2-7, with TRBD2 identical over 10 bases. The CDR3 loop spans 16 amino acids. V dropped 0 bases and J dropped 6; count of bases not matched to a gene: 8. Per the germline V gene, CDR1 is MGHRA and CDR2 is YSYEKL. CDR3 region: CASSQDRGTSVSEQYF. CDR3 in DNA: TGCGCCAGCAGCCAAGATCGGGGGACTAGCGTATCCGAGCAGTACTTC.

For this clonotype: Germline is not matched at one junction end, which may reflect a read error. V is TRBV27 and J is TRBJ1-1; D gene ambiguous. The germline gives CDR1 MNHEY, CDR2 SMNVEV (reference sequence). The CDR3 runs to 14 residues. The CDR3 protein is CASSLFGWNIEAFF. CDR3 nucleotide sequence: TGTGCCAGCAGTTTATTTGGTTGGAACATTGAAGCTTTCTTT.

This rearrangement joins TRBV5-1 to TRBJ1-1; 9 bases line up with TRBD1. Germline V lookup: CDR1 SGHRS, CDR2 YFSETQ. V lost 4 bases and J lost 3; bases outside the gene matches: 10. This CDR3 comprises 16 residues. This CDR3 is CASSRNPGQGHTEAFF. In DNA, the CDR3 is TGCGCCAGCAGCCGTAACCCGGGACAGGGCCACACTGAAGCTTTCTTT. The complete variable domain, with remaining parts taken from reference TRBV5-1 and TRBJ1-1, reads KAGVTQTPRYLIKTRGQQVTLSCSPISGHRSVSWYQQTPGQGLQFLFEYFSETQRNKGNFPGRFSGRQFSNSRSEMNVSTLELGDSALYLCASSRNPGQGHTEAFFGQGTRLTVV.

This clonotype was counted at least ten times. V gene TRBV13 combines with J gene TRBJ2-5; D might be TRBD1 (5 bases). V was cut by 4 bases and J by 0 bases, with 9 bases left in between. This CDR3 contains 14 residues. From germline, CDR1 is PRHDT and CDR2 FYEKMQ (reference sequence). CDR3 sequence reads: CASSWTRYQETQYF. In DNA, the CDR3 is TGTGCCAGCAGCTGGACACGGTACCAAGAGACCCAGTACTTC.

This clonotype was seen repeatedly, ten times or more. The chain uses TRBV6-1 and TRBJ2-1; 8 bases map to TRBD1. Germline V CDR1 and CDR2: MNHNS, SASEGT. The J segment lost 3 bases and the V segment lost 4 bases, leaving 5 bases of the junction unmatched. This CDR3 contains 15 residues. The CDR3 sequence is CASSVSGQDYNEQFF. The CDR3 bases are TGTGCCAGCAGTGTTTCGGGACAGGACTACAATGAGCAGTTCTTC.

The V call is TRBV27, the J call TRBJ2-1; no clear D gene. The CDR3 has 14 residues. The V end was cut by 3 bases, the J end by 6 bases, with 12 bases between. CDR1 and CDR2 from the germline V gene are MNHEY and SMNVEV (reference sequence). In nucleotides, the CDR3 is TGTGCCAGCAGTTTTACAATGAGTCGCAATGAGCAGTTCTTC. This encodes CASSFTMSRNEQFF.

This clonotype was detected a few times. The J gene is TRBJ2-3, the V gene TRBV20-1; D is unclear. Germline V gene sequence: CDR1 DFQATT, CDR2 SNEGSKA (reference sequence). This CDR3 is 13 amino acids long. V lost 5 bases to trimming and J lost 4 bases, with 13 bases between them. The chain's CDR3 is CSAHGPTADTQYF. CDR3 coding DNA: TGCAGTGCTCACGGTCCGACCGCAGATACGCAGTATTTT.

V usage is TRBV20-1 and J usage is TRBJ1-2; perhaps TRBD1 as D (6 bases). The germline V gene has CDR1 DFQATT and CDR2 SNEGSKA (reference sequence). Trimming took off 5 bases at V and 2 bases at J, with 12 bases between the two ends. CDR3 size: 13 residues. CDR3 sequence: CSAGEGGNYGYTF. DNA for the CDR3: TGCAGTGCTGGGGAGGGGGGAAACTATGGCTACACCTTC.

V is TRBV20-1 and J is TRBJ2-7; D gene uncertain. V was shortened by 6 bases and J by 3 bases, with 9 bases between the two germline ends. The CDR3 contains 11 residues. The germline V gene has CDR1 DFQATT and CDR2 SNEGSKA (reference sequence). CDR3 DNA: TGCAGTGCGAGGTCCCGCTACGAGCAGTACTTC. Translated: CSARSRYEQYF.